One T cell receptor (beta chain) is described in this entry. What this receptor recognizes is not known. Nothing much larger sits one base from this clone, and base qualities are not available. CDR1 and CDR2 were assigned from the germline V gene as MDHEN and SYDVKM. At the junction V is shortened by 2 bases and J by 7 bases, with 12 bases in between. From its cysteine to its phenylalanine, the CDR3 spans 13 amino acids. The read is trimmed to its CDR3 DNA, 39 bases read in frame from base 1. The data stem from a study of vaccination and CD4 T cells after COVID-19 (dated by TCRdb to 2022 to 2024). Turning to the overall study: Every convalescent patient had a positive nasal swab PCR test for SARS-CoV-2, with mild disease in about 9 patients and severe disease in one. The convalescent cohort included six males and four females, with two Hispanic individuals, seven Caucasians, two Asians and one multiracial person. Participants got two doses of the Pfizer-BioNTech BNT162b2 vaccine (n=8) or two doses of the Moderna mRNA-1273 vaccine (n=2). Post-COVID blood samples from convalescent patients were collected a median of around 100 days after diagnosis, with a range of about 35 to 180 days. Post-vaccine blood samples were taken a median of around 68 days after the second vaccine dose, with a range of roughly 14 to 250 days. For stimulating the cultures, overlapping spike peptide pools were used, derived from SARS-CoV-2 as well as from the common cold coronaviruses HCoV-NL63, HCoV-OC43 and HCoV-229E. Control cultures received a CEFX viral epitope pool as the positive control, an HIV-1 Nef peptide pool as the negative control, or no peptide. In more than eight COVID-19 convalescent patients and a few infection-naive healthy vaccine recipients, researchers compared the spike-specific CD4+ TCR repertoire from before mRNA vaccination with the repertoire from after. Broad study findings and their caveats: Nearly all vaccine-specific clones in convalescent patients (304 of 307) were mono-reactive for SARS-CoV-2 spike rather than cross-reactive with common cold coronaviruses. Among the post-vaccine SARS-CoV-2-reactive clones in convalescent patients, a median about 89% showed up only after vaccination, which suggests vaccine-specific priming. The median count of SARS-CoV-2-reactive clonotypes went up from 20 to 25 after infection to 30 to 40 after vaccination, although the change was not significant. Relatively few convalescent patients were included in the study, and early timepoints after natural infection were not analyzed.

Library generation was performed with PCR. TCR sequencing of DNA from cultured CD4+ T cells used the Oncomine TCR Beta short-read assay at the Johns Hopkins FTIC core. The QIAamp micro DNA kit was used to extract genomic DNA from the cultured CD4+ T cells. Oncomine TCR Beta libraries from cultured CD4+ T cells were pooled with unique dual indexes and sequenced on an Illumina iSeq 100. In the original analysis: Non-productive sequences were filtered out, and CDR3s that did not start with C, did not end with F or W, or were shorter than 7 amino acids were discarded. The MANAFEST web application identified antigen-specific clonotypes by comparing peptide-stimulated wells against reference wells and other culture wells. For a clone to be called positive, the clone needed an FDR below 0.05, an odds ratio above 5, and a productive frequency above 0.1% in at least two of three replicate wells. A clonotype was classed as cross-reactive if the clonotype showed significant expansion both in SARS-CoV-2 spike wells and in at least one common cold coronavirus spike condition. Levenshtein distances (stringdist) and unrooted phylogenetic trees (ape) in R version 3.6.1 were used to assess CDR3 homology. In TCRdb, the public reads were trimmed at Q25 with fastp and aligned with MiXCR, with productive beta chains retained. CDR3 protein sequences are deduplicated, and each keeps its most common genes and DNA. The V and J calls, along with clone size, are taken from TCRdb and not from the paper's own processing. The sample table shows 13,000 or so distinct CDR3 sequences, and approximately 57% are seen once. The leading ten clones occupy less than 15% of the sample.

The treatment or condition tag for this specimen amounts to: approximately 9-day PBMC culture with coronavirus spike peptide pools or control peptides (ViraFEST assay). The ViraFEST assay was used in the study, in which antigen-specific T cells were expanded with peptide pools and expanded clonotypes were subsequently identified by TCR sequencing. The convalescent patients' positive SARS-CoV-2 PCR tests fell between March and December 2020, which was before the Alpha, Beta and Delta variants emerged in the United States. Each well held 1.5 million to 2.5 million PBMCs cultured with roughly 9.2 ug/ml peptide pools in IMDM containing approximately 5% human AB serum and 9 to 10 IU/ml IL-2. Half of the culture medium was replaced with fresh IL-2-containing medium on days 3 and 7. After 10 days of culture, CD4+ T cells were isolated by negative selection using the EasySep CD4+ T cell isolation kit. Ficoll-Paque Plus gradient centrifugation was used to isolate PBMCs from whole blood, and the isolated PBMCs were then either used fresh or cryopreserved at -140C. Triplicate wells were generally used for each culture condition.

The sequencing sample was made of CD4+ T cells from blood, cultured in vitro. The chain links TRBV28 with TRBJ2-7; there is no confident call for the D gene. The TCR originated in a human donor who had recovered from COVID-19. The CDR3 here reads CASSLGPSREQYF. The nucleotides read TGTGCCAGCAGTTTAGGTCCCAGTAGGGAGCAGTACTTC.